The 16 T cell receptor beta chains below all came from one sample that was sequenced in a study of naive and memory T cell subsets (dated by TCRdb to the late 2010s). Whole blood analysis involved drawing more than 2 ml of peripheral blood from adult healthy volunteers into Tempus tubes and then extracting RNA following the manufacturer's instructions. Library method: 5' RACE. Sequenced on an Illumina MiSeq. For the blood and skin samples, reverse transcription of TCR RNA was done with SuperScript IV along with alpha and beta constant region primers. TCRdb passed the public sequencing reads through fastp at Q25 and MiXCR, retaining productive beta sequences. Here each entry gathers all rows of one CDR3 protein and keeps the most common genes and DNA. The sample table contains 20,000 to 25,000 distinct CDR3 sequences; only one count was recorded for 4% to 4.5% of them. The ten largest clones capture 7.8% of the sample.

The origin of the receptors is a male donor in good health.

This clonotype was seen ten or more times. This sequence joins TRBV12-3 or TRBV12-4 and TRBJ2-3; D gene uncertain. V shed 2 bases and J shed 2 bases, with 11 bases lying between them. The CDR3 totals 15 residues. The DNA for the CDR3 is TGTGCCAGCAGTTTAAGGGCTACCCTCACAGATACGCAGTATTTT. Amino acids: CASSLRATLTDTQYF.

This clonotype was observed many times. The gene calls are TRBV6-1 and TRBJ2-2; D remains ambiguous. Trimming shortened V by 9 bases and J by 5 bases, and 10 bases separated the two germline ends. Germline CDR1 and CDR2: MNHNS and SASEGT. The CDR3 runs 12 residues. The CDR3 here is CASLGRTGELFF. In DNA, the CDR3 is TGTGCCAGTCTCGGGCGGACCGGGGAGCTGTTTTTT.

There are many counts of this clonotype. V usage is TRBV6-6 and J usage is TRBJ2-3; D perhaps matches TRBD2 (5 bases). The germline CDR1 and CDR2 sequences are MNHNY and SVGAGI (reference sequence). Trimming stripped 6 bases from V and 6 bases from J, with 10 bases between. The CDR3 totals 12 residues. The CDR3 region is CASSQLEDTQYF. CDR3 sequence (DNA): TGTGCCAGCAGCCAACTAGAGGATACGCAGTATTTT.

This clonotype has at least ten counts. This chain connects TRBV14 to TRBJ2-5; D is undetermined. This CDR3 has 14 amino acids. CDR1 is SGHDN, CDR2 FVKESK, per germline. V dropped 1 base and J dropped 0 bases, with 6 bases sitting between them. CDR3 sequence (DNA): TGTGCCAGCAGCCAAGCTGGTTACCAAGAGACCCAGTACTTC. This gives the protein CASSQAGYQETQYF.

This clonotype has ten or more counts. The V call is TRBV6-5, the J call TRBJ1-4, with D perhaps matching TRBD1 (5 bases). With 0 bases removed from V and 8 bases from J, the gap between germline ends came to 13 bases. Per the germline V gene, CDR1 is MNHEY and CDR2 is SVGAGI. This CDR3 region has 15 residues. The CDR3 DNA reads TGTGCCAGCAGTTACTCCGGGGGTGCGCGGGAAAAACTGTTTTTT. It codes for CASSYSGGAREKLFF.

This clonotype was counted at least ten times. The rearrangement joins TRBV12-3 or TRBV12-4 to TRBJ2-7, with TRBD2 matching 11 bases. Losses at the gene ends were 6 bases for V and 7 bases for J; bases not matched to a gene: 8. The CDR3 is 14 residues long. The CDR3 region is CASSISGRGLEQYF. CDR3 DNA: TGTGCCAGCAGCATTAGCGGGAGGGGTTTGGAGCAGTACTTC.

Many counts were recorded for this clonotype. The CDR3 bases are TGCAGCGTTGAAGACGTGGGTGACTATGGCTACACCTTC. Translated, it gives CSVEDVGDYGYTF. The gene calls are TRBV29-1 and TRBJ1-2; D gene uncertain. There are 13 residues in the CDR3. The ends were cut back, 0 bases at V and 3 bases at J, with 8 bases in the middle. Germline CDR1 SQVTM, CDR2 ANQGSEA.

This clonotype was observed many times. V usage is TRBV4-1 and J usage is TRBJ1-2; D remains unclear. CDR1 is MGHRA, CDR2 YSYEKL, per germline. This CDR3 is 14 amino acids long. V lost 1 base and J 4 bases, leaving 10 bases between the germline ends. The CDR3 spells CASSQVGVSYGYTF. The DNA for the CDR3 is TGCGCCAGCAGCCAAGTAGGAGTGTCCTATGGCTACACCTTC.

This clonotype was counted a few times. The chain combines TRBV23-1 with TRBJ2-7; either TRBD1 or TRBD2 may supply D (5 bases each). TRBV23-1 counts as an open reading frame of uncertain function. This CDR3 region has 19 residues. The V end lost 0 bases, the J end lost 3 bases, and 24 bases lay between the germline ends. This CDR3 is CASSQSGRPGLYRDYEQYF. As DNA, the CDR3 is TGCGCCAGCAGTCAATCGGGAAGGCCAGGGTTATATCGGGACTACGAGCAGTACTTC.

This clonotype was counted many times. The junction does not match germline at one end; this may be a read error. V and J are TRBV20-1 and TRBJ2-7; 7 bases match TRBD2. The CDR3 is 13 amino acids. Germline V lookup: CDR1 DFQATT, CDR2 SNEGSKA (reference sequence). CDR3 region: CSALRESPLEQYF. CDR3 DNA sequence: TGTAGTGCTTTGCGGGAGAGCCCTCTCGAGCAGTACTTC.

This clonotype was recorded at least ten times. The chain has TRBV28 and TRBJ2-3; 9 nucleotides agree with TRBD2. The CDR3 runs to 15 residues. The junction had 6 bases not matched to a gene; V was cut back by 6 bases and J by 2 bases. CDR1 and CDR2 (germline): MDHEN, SYDVKM. This chain's CDR3 is CASRPAGGHTDTQYF. The CDR3, as DNA: TGTGCCAGCAGACCAGCGGGAGGTCACACAGATACGCAGTATTTT.

In its sample, this clonotype was seen many times. This chain connects TRBV27 to TRBJ1-5; 7 bases fit TRBD1. From germline, CDR1 is MNHEY and CDR2 SMNVEV (reference sequence). This CDR3 spans 17 amino acids. Trimming took 4 bases from V and 6 from J; bases not matched to a gene: 15. The CDR3 bases are TGTGCCAGCAGTTCCAGACAGGGTGCAGGCCCGGTTCAGCCCCAGCATTTT. Translation: CASSSRQGAGPVQPQHF.

This clonotype is deemed medium-sized. The chain carries TRBV28 and TRBJ2-3, with D perhaps TRBD2 (5 bases). The ends were cut back, 2 bases at V and 1 base at J, with 7 bases in the middle. The CDR3 is made up of 14 amino acids. Per the germline V gene, CDR1 is MDHEN and CDR2 is SYDVKM. The CDR3 here is CASSLSSGTDTQYF. DNA for the CDR3: TGTGCCAGCAGTTTAAGTAGCGGCACAGATACGCAGTATTTT.

This clonotype was seen ten or more times. This sequence joins TRBV20-1 and TRBJ2-7; D is possibly TRBD1 (6 bases). Germline values: CDR1 DFQATT, CDR2 SNEGSKA (reference sequence). Trimming removed 5 bases from V and 7 bases from J, with 24 bases in between. CDR3 length: 15 amino acids. CDR3 DNA: TGCAGTGCTGGACCCAGACAGGACCTTAAAGGGGAGCAGTACTTC. It yields the protein CSAGPRQDLKGEQYF.

This clonotype was observed at least ten times. The gene calls are TRBV2 and TRBJ1-2; tentatively, D is TRBD1 (6 bases). Germline V gives CDR1 SNHLY, CDR2 FYNNEI. Trimming removed 2 bases from V and 6 bases from J, with 10 bases in between. This CDR3 is built from 13 residues. The CDR3 loop is CASSERGAHGYTF. The CDR3 DNA sequence: TGTGCCAGCAGTGAAAGGGGGGCTCATGGCTACACCTTC. The whole variable domain, filled in from reference TRBV2 and TRBJ1-2, reads EPEVTQTPSHQVTQMGQEVILRCVPISNHLYFYWYRQILGQKVEFLVSFYNNEISEKSEIFDDQFSVERPDGSNFTLKIRSTKLEDSAMYFCASSERGAHGYTFGSGTRLTVV.

This clonotype appeared many times. The chain recombines TRBV27 with TRBJ2-2; D is perhaps TRBD1 (5 bases). The CDR3 is made up of 13 amino acids. Between the trimmed V and J ends, which lost 5 bases and 6 bases, there was a span of 10 bases. The germline CDR1 and CDR2 sequences are MNHEY and SMNVEV (reference sequence). The CDR3 is CASSTRGSGELFF. CDR3 in DNA: TGTGCCAGCAGTACAAGGGGATCCGGGGAGCTGTTTTTT.